What follows are 23 T cell receptor beta chains derived from one specimen sequenced in a study of T cell repertoires in cytomegalovirus infection. TCRdb reprocessed the reads with MiXCR, giving one entry per CDR3 protein. The sample holds some 180,000 distinct CDR3 sequences, 15% to 20% seen once. Sequences were obtained from CD8+ T cells from PBMCs. All receptors derive from a human donor in good health (CMV status not recorded). Some clones in this sample may be carry-over from other donors' samples.

The chain recombines TRBV29-1 with TRBJ1-1; 8 positions agree with TRBD1. V trimming: 6 bases; J trimming: 7 bases; junction bases outside the gene matches: 1. The germline CDR1 and CDR2 sequences are SQVTM and ANQGSEA. There are 10 residues in the CDR3. The DNA for the CDR3 is TGCAGCGTGACAGGGGTTGAAGCTTTCTTT. Amino acid sequence: CSVTGVEAFF.

The chain uses TRBV15 and TRBJ2-7, with 8 bases fitting TRBD1. Germline V gene data show CDR1 as LNHNV and CDR2 as YYDKDF (reference sequence). The ends lost 2 bases at V and 5 bases at J; junction bases unmatched: 5. The CDR3 contains 14 residues. The CDR3 sequence: CATSRPMTGDEQYF. The DNA for the CDR3 is TGTGCCACCAGCAGACCTATGACAGGGGACGAGCAGTACTTC. Combining the CDR3 with reference TRBV15 and TRBJ2-7 gives the whole variable domain DAMVIQNPRYQVTQFGKPVTLSCSQTLNHNVMYWYQQKSSQAPKLLFHYYDKDFNNEADTPDNFQSRRPNTSFCFLDIRSPGLGDTAMYLCATSRPMTGDEQYFGPGTRLTVT.

The chain uses TRBV7-9 and TRBJ1-2; 8 nucleotides agree with TRBD1. Germline V gene lookup returns CDR1 SEHNR and CDR2 FQNEAQ (reference sequence). The CDR3 has 15 residues. The V and J ends lost 1 base and 3 bases, in that order; junction bases with no gene match: 4. The CDR3 loop reads CASSLVAGGYYGYTF. CDR3 nucleotide sequence: TGTGCCAGCAGCTTAGTCGCAGGGGGCTACTATGGCTACACCTTC.

This clonotype was counted only a few times. The chain couples TRBV6-6 to TRBJ1-1, with D perhaps TRBD1 (5 bases). The germline CDR1 and CDR2 sequences are MNHNY and SVGAGI (reference sequence). The CDR3 has 14 residues. Trimming cost V 5 bases and J 1 base, with 11 bases left between them. The CDR3: CASSRIDRNTEAFF. In DNA, the CDR3 is TGTGCCAGCAGTCGCATCGACAGGAACACTGAAGCTTTCTTT.

There are a few counts of this clonotype. The chain uses TRBV7-9 and TRBJ2-1; 7 nucleotides line up with TRBD2. The CDR3 is made up of 12 amino acids. Looked up from germline, CDR1 is SEHNR and CDR2 is FQNEAQ (reference sequence). Unmatched junction bases numbered 5, after V lost 5 bases and J lost 10 bases. The chain's CDR3 is CASSPQRGEQFF. CDR3 in DNA: TGTGCCAGCAGCCCGCAGCGGGGAGAGCAGTTCTTC.

This chain links TRBV25-1 with TRBJ2-7; tentative D call: TRBD1 (5 bases). Trimming pared 5 bases from V and 12 bases from J, leaving 14 bases between. CDR1 is MGHDK, CDR2 SYGVNS, per germline. This CDR3 spans 11 amino acids. The CDR3 DNA reads as TGTGCCAGCAGTACAGGAATACTATGGTACTTC. Protein product: CASSTGILWYF.

The chain links TRBV7-9 to TRBJ1-2; D gene ambiguous. The CDR3 contains 14 residues. Germline V gene lookup returns CDR1 SEHNR and CDR2 FQNEAQ (reference sequence). V was trimmed by 6 bases and J by 2 bases, leaving 13 bases between them. The CDR3 sequence is CASSPPEVNYGYTF. The CDR3 DNA is TGTGCCAGCAGTCCCCCGGAAGTGAACTATGGCTACACCTTC.

The chain couples TRBV5-1 to TRBJ2-7; 9 bases line up with TRBD1. Germline V lookup: CDR1 SGHRS, CDR2 YFSETQ. The V segment lost 1 base and the J segment 1 base; nucleotides outside the gene matches: 9. There are 17 residues in the CDR3. CDR3 in amino acids: CASSLMDRGPFSYEQYF. The CDR3, as DNA: TGCGCCAGCAGCTTGATGGACAGGGGACCCTTTTCCTACGAGCAGTACTTC.

The gene calls are TRBV7-2 and TRBJ1-1; D remains ambiguous. The CDR3 extends over 14 amino acids. V lost 0 bases, J lost 2 bases, and 7 bases lay in between. The germline gives CDR1 SGHTA, CDR2 FQGNSA. Written as DNA, the CDR3 is TGTGCCAGCAGCTTAGCTGCCCTAAACACTGAAGCTTTCTTT. Its protein is CASSLAALNTEAFF.

The genes are TRBV7-2 and TRBJ1-2; the D is unclear. The V gene lost 3 bases and the J gene lost 0 bases, with 11 bases spanning the gap. This CDR3 has 15 residues. Germline values: CDR1 SGHTA, CDR2 FQGNSA. CDR3 sequence: CASSFRPQTNYGYTF. CDR3 bases: TGTGCCAGCAGCTTCCGCCCACAGACTAACTATGGCTACACCTTC.

The V gene is TRBV5-4, the J gene TRBJ2-2; TRBD2 agrees at 13 bases. CDR1 is SGHNT and CDR2 is YYREEE in the germline V gene (reference sequence). Germline trimming cut 3 bases from V and 2 bases from J; bases unmatched to any gene: 7. CDR3 length: 18 residues. CDR3 nucleotides: TGTGCCAGCAGCTGGCAGACTAGCGGGGGGCCTAACACCGGGGAGCTGTTTTTT. Amino acids: CASSWQTSGGPNTGELFF. Looking up the rest from reference TRBV5-4 and TRBJ2-2 gives the full variable domain: ETGVTQSPTHLIKTRGQQVTLRCSSQSGHNTVSWYQQALGQGPQFIFQYYREEENGRGNFPPRFSGLQFPNYSSELNVNALELDDSALYLCASSWQTSGGPNTGELFFGEGSRLTVL.

The gene calls are TRBV7-2 and TRBJ2-4; no firm D call. V was shortened by 6 bases and J by 2 bases, with 14 bases between the two germline ends. The germline CDR1 and CDR2 sequences are SGHTA and FQGNSA. The CDR3 has 15 amino acids. CDR3 DNA: TGTGCCAGCAGTATAAATCCGGGCCCCAAAAACATTCAGTACTTC. Protein product: CASSINPGPKNIQYF.

The chain joins TRBV12-5 to TRBJ2-5; no clear D. CDR1 and CDR2 from the germline V gene are LGHNT and FRNRAP. Trimming removed 1 base at V and 3 bases at J, with 0 bases between. The CDR3 is made up of 11 amino acids. CDR3 amino acids: CASGLEETQYF. CDR3 sequence (DNA): TGTGCTAGTGGTTTGGAAGAGACCCAGTACTTC.

The V and J genes are TRBV7-9 and TRBJ2-3; 13 nucleotides align to TRBD2. V shed 2 bases and J 1 base; nucleotides not matched to a gene: 6. The CDR3 has 18 amino acids. The V gene's germline CDR1 is SEHNR and CDR2 FQNEAQ (reference sequence). The CDR3 is CASSLPTSGGIGTDTQYF. In DNA, the CDR3 is TGTGCCAGCAGCTTACCGACTAGCGGGGGGATCGGCACAGATACGCAGTATTTT. The whole variable domain, remainder taken from reference TRBV7-9 and TRBJ2-3, is DTGVSQNPRHKITKRGQNVTFRCDPISEHNRLYWYRQTLGQGPEFLTYFQNEAQLEKSRLLSDRFSAERPKGSFSTLEIQRTEQGDSAMYLCASSLPTSGGIGTDTQYFGPGTRLTVL.

The genes are TRBV27 and TRBJ2-7, with 9 bases identical to TRBD1. The germline CDR1 and CDR2 sequences are MNHEY and SMNVEV (reference sequence). The J segment lost 2 bases and the V segment lost 8 bases, leaving 10 bases of the junction unmatched. The CDR3 is made up of 15 amino acids. The CDR3 loop reads CASRPRDRDTYEQYF. CDR3 bases: TGTGCCAGCCGTCCTCGGGACAGGGATACCTACGAGCAGTACTTC.

This sequence joins TRBV7-9 and TRBJ2-1; 11 positions match TRBD2. Trimming cost V 3 bases and J 0 bases; bases outside gene matches: 10. This CDR3 spans 19 amino acids. Germline lookup yields CDR1 SEHNR and CDR2 FQNEAQ (reference sequence). The DNA for the CDR3 is TGTGCCAGCAGCTTTGCACTAGCGGGGGCTTTTAACTCCTACAATGAGCAGTTCTTC. It yields the protein CASSFALAGAFNSYNEQFF.

This clonotype was recorded a few times. The V gene is TRBV27, the J gene TRBJ2-3, with D perhaps TRBD2 (7 bases). CDR1 is MNHEY and CDR2 is SMNVEV in the germline V gene (reference sequence). Trimming took 7 bases from V and 5 from J, leaving 16 bases between them. This CDR3 has 14 amino acids. The CDR3 region has the DNA TGTGCCAGCACCGAGGGGGGGTTAGGAGATACGCAGTATTTT. Translation gives CASTEGGLGDTQYF.

The chain recombines TRBV6-5 with TRBJ2-2; no firm D call. The CDR3 has 13 amino acids. V lost 5 bases and J lost 5, with 9 bases in between. Germline V lookup: CDR1 MNHEY, CDR2 SVGAGI. The CDR3 loop is CASSLSFTGELFF. The CDR3 DNA sequence: TGTGCCAGCAGTCTAAGTTTTACCGGGGAGCTGTTTTTT.

This clonotype was seen more than once but under ten times. V usage is TRBV4-3 and J usage is TRBJ1-2; TRBD1 matches at 9 bases. This CDR3 has 15 amino acids. CDR1 is LGHNA, CDR2 YSLEER, per germline. The V segment lost 4 bases and the J segment 1 base; nucleotides outside the gene matches: 4. For the CDR3, the DNA is TGCGCCAGCAGCCCCGGGACAGGGTATAACTATGGCTACACCTTC. Translation: CASSPGTGYNYGYTF.

This clonotype occurred a few times. In DNA form, the CDR3 reads TGTGCCAGCAGTTTCGGCGCGTGGTACGAGCAGTACTTC. Its protein is CASSFGAWYEQYF. The rearrangement uses TRBV28 and TRBJ2-7; D ambiguous. CDR3 length equals 13 residues. Germline CDR1 MDHEN, CDR2 SYDVKM. V lost 3 bases and J 4 bases, leaving 10 bases between the germline ends.

The gene calls are TRBV12-3 or TRBV12-4 and TRBJ2-2; 15 bases align to TRBD2. This CDR3 is 18 amino acids long. Trimming at V came to 7 bases and at J to 3 bases, leaving 9 bases not matched to a gene. CDR3 sequence reads: CASILGLAGGHDTGELFF. CDR3 sequence (DNA): TGTGCCAGCATACTAGGACTAGCGGGGGGGCACGACACCGGGGAGCTGTTTTTT.

This clonotype was seen only a few times. The V and J genes are TRBV7-9 and TRBJ1-2; 8 bases agree with TRBD1. V shed 1 base, J shed 3 bases, and the junction held 4 bases outside the gene matches. There are 15 residues in the CDR3. From germline, CDR1 is SEHNR and CDR2 FQNEAQ (reference sequence). The CDR3 reads CASSLGQGSYYGYTF. The CDR3 bases are TGTGCCAGCAGCTTAGGACAGGGGAGCTACTATGGCTACACCTTC. Supplemented by reference TRBV7-9 and TRBJ1-2, the full variable domain reads DTGVSQNPRHKITKRGQNVTFRCDPISEHNRLYWYRQTLGQGPEFLTYFQNEAQLEKSRLLSDRFSAERPKGSFSTLEIQRTEQGDSAMYLCASSLGQGSYYGYTFGSGTRLTVV.

The genes are TRBV5-1 and TRBJ2-2, with no clear D. This CDR3 spans 13 amino acids. Germline V gene lookup returns CDR1 SGHRS and CDR2 YFSETQ. The V end was cut by 4 bases, the J end by 4 bases, with 8 bases between. The CDR3 sequence is CASSTEGTGELFF. The DNA for the CDR3 is TGCGCCAGCAGCACCGAAGGCACCGGGGAGCTGTTTTTT.